This TCR beta chain originates from a study of control samples from healthy donors and cancer patients. The CDR3 loop spans 19 amino acids. V shed 7 bases and J 0 bases; nucleotides not matched to a gene: 18. Germline CDR1 is MNHEY and CDR2 is SMNVEV (reference sequence). The protocol was immunoSEQ multiplex PCR, while the TCRdb copy is restricted to in-frame clones and leaves out a portion. The sample carries roughly 40,000 clones, 90% to 95% recorded once. The chain couples TRBV27 to TRBJ2-1; 7 bases are a match to TRBD1. This sequence was found in a woman aged 50 to 60 in good health. The sequencing input was blood. This CDR3 is CASTLSYASGDSSYNEQFF. The CDR3 nucleotides read TGTGCCAGCACACTAAGCTATGCGTCAGGGGACAGCTCCTACAATGAGCAGTTCTTC.